Described below is a single T cell receptor (beta chain) sequence and its context. This sample is part of a study of blood T cell repertoires in COVID-19. Study overall: Nucleic acid was either cDNA or gDNA, and it came from T cells, B-cell-depleted T cells, or PBMCs.

Only in-frame clones appear in the TCRdb table, and some are missing; sequencing was by immunoSEQ multiplex PCR. The sample yields about 160,000 clones, approximately 84% seen once. Per germline, CDR1 SEHNR and CDR2 FQNEAQ (reference sequence). The germline V and J ends were trimmed by 1 base and 4 bases, with 8 bases remaining between them. The CDR3 is 14 residues long. The V call is TRBV7-9, the J call TRBJ1-5; D uncertain. Sequenced input: peripheral blood. This receptor was taken from a woman of 80 years or more with acute or convalescent COVID-19. CDR3 in amino acids: CASSLESQNQPQHF. For the CDR3, the DNA is TGTGCCAGCAGCTTAGAGAGCCAAAATCAGCCCCAGCATTTT.